This is a list of T cell receptor beta chains from one sample in a study of blood T cell repertoires in COVID-19. Assay used: immunoSEQ multiplex PCR; TCRdb lists only in-frame clones, some missing. The sample carries some 140,000 clones, about 90% recorded once. The sequenced material came from peripheral blood. The receptors derive from a man aged 50 to 60 with acute or convalescent COVID-19. Both conserved end residues are part of each CDR3. The D gene is left open where the match is weak. Some rows mark clone size as missing; the rest say once, few, many or name a class of expanded clone.

TRBV5-1	.	TRBJ1-2	TRBD1	TGCGCCAGCGGGCTCGGACAGGGGGCGATCGGCGGCTACACCTTC	CASGLGQGAIGGYTF
TRBV28	.	TRBJ2-6	.	TGTGCCAGCACCAGTGACAGATCCGGGGCCAACGTCCTGACTTTC	CASTSDRSGANVLTF
TRBV3-1/TRBV3-2	.	TRBJ2-3	TRBD2	TGTGCCAGCAGCCAAGGTAGCGGGATCACAGATACGCAGTATTTT	CASSQGSGITDTQYF
TRBV3-1/TRBV3-2	.	TRBJ2-7	TRBD1	TGTGCCAGCAGGGGACAGGGCTCCTACGAGCAGTACTTC	CASRGQGSYEQYF
TRBV18	.	TRBJ2-1	TRBD1	TGTGCCAGCTCCCAAGGGACAGGGGGCTACAATGAGCAGTTCTTC	CASSQGTGGYNEQFF
TRBV27	.	TRBJ1-2	.	TGTGCCAGCAGTTTAACCGGGGGGCCGTATGGCTACACCTTC	CASSLTGGPYGYTF
TRBV28	once	TRBJ2-1	TRBD2	TGTGCCAGCAGTTCCTGGACTAGCGGGAGACGGAGTGAGCAGTTCTTC	CASSSWTSGRRSEQFF
TRBV6-2/TRBV6-3	once	TRBJ1-2	.	TGTGCCAGCAGTTACGGTTGGGGCCTGGATGGCTACACCTTC	CASSYGWGLDGYTF
TRBV6-1	.	TRBJ1-4	.	TGTGCCAGCAGTGAAGTGAGAACTAATGAAAAACTGTTTTTT	CASSEVRTNEKLFF
TRBV12-3/TRBV12-4	.	TRBJ2-2	.	TGTGCCAGCAGGACGAGGCCCGGGGAGCTGTTTTTT	CASRTRPGELFF
TRBV19	.	TRBJ1-5	TRBD1	TGTGCCAGTAGCCAAACAGGGGGCAATCAGCCCCAGCATTTT	CASSQTGGNQPQHF
TRBV5-8	.	TRBJ2-3	TRBD2	TGTGCCAGCAGCAGCGGGGTTTTGGCGGGGAGCACAGATACGCAGTATTTT	CASSSGVLAGSTDTQYF
TRBV6-2/TRBV6-3	.	TRBJ1-1	.	TGTGCCAGCAGTTACTCAGGGAGGACTGAAGCTTTCTTT	CASSYSGRTEAFF
TRBV10-3	.	TRBJ1-2	TRBD1	TGTGCCACGAAGGAGGGCAACAGGGGTTTGGGGGGCTACACCTTC	CATKEGNRGLGGYTF
TRBV28	.	TRBJ1-2	TRBD1	TGTGCCAGTGGACAGGGAACGATCTATGGCTACACCTTC	CASGQGTIYGYTF
TRBV29-1	.	TRBJ1-5	TRBD1	TGCAGCGTAGGGACAGGACCCAATCAGCCCCAGCATTTT	CSVGTGPNQPQHF
TRBV7-9	.	TRBJ1-4	TRBD1	TGTGCCAGCAGCTTCAAGTGGACAGGACTTGATAATGAAAAACTGTTTTTT	CASSFKWTGLDNEKLFF
TRBV7-2	.	TRBJ2-3	.	TGTGCCAGCAGCACCACTAGAACCGAAGATACGCAGTATTTT	CASSTTRTEDTQYF
TRBV7-3	.	TRBJ1-5	.	TGTGCCAGCAGCGAGACAGGTGGGGAACAGCCCCAGCATTTT	CASSETGGEQPQHF
TRBV2	.	TRBJ2-1	TRBD2	TGTGCCAGCAGTGGGACTAGCGGGAGGTGGAATGAGCAGTTCTTC	CASSGTSGRWNEQFF
TRBV7-3	.	TRBJ2-2	TRBD2	TGTGCCAGCAGGTCCGGGACTATTAACACCGGGGAGCTGTTTTTT	CASRSGTINTGELFF
TRBV4-1	.	TRBJ2-6	.	TGCGCCAGCAGCCCTAGAAGCTCTGGGGCCAACGTCCTGACTTTC	CASSPRSSGANVLTF
TRBV7-2	.	TRBJ1-2	TRBD1	TGTGCCAGCAGCTTAGTCGTAGGGCAGGGGGGCTATGGCTACACCTTC	CASSLVVGQGGYGYTF
TRBV5-1	.	TRBJ1-3	TRBD1	TGCGCCAGCAGCCGAGGGGGCGACTCTGGAAACACCATATATTTT	CASSRGGDSGNTIYF
TRBV20-1	.	TRBJ1-4	.	TGCAGTGCTAGCGGTAATGAAAAACTGTTTTTT	CSASGNEKLFF
TRBV6-5	once	TRBJ1-1	.	TGTGCCAGCCAGGGTGTAATCGCTGAAGCTTTCTTT	CASQGVIAEAFF
TRBV6-6	.	TRBJ1-3	TRBD1	TGTGCCAGCAGTCGAAACACCGGGACAGGAGGAAACACCATATATTTT	CASSRNTGTGGNTIYF
TRBV4-3	.	TRBJ1-5	TRBD1	TGCGCCAGCAGCCAAGATTGGGGGACAGGGAGTCAGCCCCAGCATTTT	CASSQDWGTGSQPQHF
TRBV9	.	TRBJ2-6	TRBD1	TGTGCCAGCAGCTACAAAGGACAGGGGAACTCTGGGGCCAACGTCCTGACTTTC	CASSYKGQGNSGANVLTF
TRBV19	.	TRBJ1-1	TRBD1	TGTGCCAGTAGCACACAGGGGGGAGCTTTCTTT	CASSTQGGAFF
TRBV28	.	TRBJ2-1	TRBD2	TGTGCCAGCAGCAAGACTAGCGGACTTCTCGAGCAGTTCTTC	CASSKTSGLLEQFF
TRBV6-6	.	TRBJ1-5	.	TGTGCCAGCAGTTATTACGGACCCGGGGGGAATCAGCCCCAGCATTTT	CASSYYGPGGNQPQHF
TRBV7-9	.	TRBJ1-1	.	TGTGCCAGCAGCCCCCGTTACACTGAAGCTTTCTTT	CASSPRYTEAFF
TRBV19	.	TRBJ1-2	TRBD1	TGTGCCAGTAGTATCAATCCCGCCGGGACAGGCCGTCGCGGTGGCTACACCTTC	CASSINPAGTGRRGGYTF
TRBV10-3	.	TRBJ2-1	TRBD2	TGTGCCATCAGTGAGTCTGGGACTAGCGTGAATGAGCAGTTCTTC	CAISESGTSVNEQFF
TRBV24-1	.	TRBJ1-1	TRBD1	TGTGCCACCAGTGATCGCCCGACCGGGGCAGGGGGGAACACTGAAGCTTTCTTT	CATSDRPTGAGGNTEAFF
TRBV10-3	.	TRBJ2-7	TRBD2	TGTGCCATCAGGACTAGCGGGAGGGAGGAAGAGCAGTACTTC	CAIRTSGREEEQYF
TRBV7-9	.	TRBJ2-7	.	TGTGCCAGCAGCTTAGTTCAGTCCGATCCCACCTACGAGCAGTACTTC	CASSLVQSDPTYEQYF
TRBV18	.	TRBJ2-2	TRBD1	TGTGCCAGCTCACCACTGGAAGGGGGCCTTATCGGGGAGCTGTTTTTT	CASSPLEGGLIGELFF
TRBV2	.	TRBJ2-7	.	TGTGCCAGGGGGCTCGGGGGTTCCTACGAGCAGTACTTC	CARGLGGSYEQYF
TRBV2	.	TRBJ1-6	TRBD1	TGTGCCAGCACCGGGACAGTGAATTCACCCCTCCACTTT	CASTGTVNSPLHF
TRBV18	few	TRBJ1-1	.	TGTGCCAGCTCACCACCGGGCAATAGGGAGGGCACTGAAGCTTTCTTT	CASSPPGNREGTEAFF
TRBV10-3	few	TRBJ2-7	.	TGTGCCGCCAGACAGGGACTCGACGAGCAGTACTTC	CAARQGLDEQYF
TRBV6-5	.	TRBJ2-5	TRBD1	TGTGCCAGCAGTTACTCGAGACAGGGAAAACAAGAGACCCAGTACTTC	CASSYSRQGKQETQYF
TRBV30	.	TRBJ2-6	TRBD1	TGTGCCTGGTCCCGGGACAGGGTCCTGGGAGCTGGGGCCAACGTCCTGACTTTC	CAWSRDRVLGAGANVLTF
TRBV5-5	.	TRBJ1-1	TRBD1	TGTGCCAGCAGCTCCGACAGGGCCCCCACTGAAGCTTTCTTT	CASSSDRAPTEAFF
TRBV27	.	TRBJ1-2	.	TGTGCCAGCAGTCTGGGAGCTAACTATGGCTACACCTTC	CASSLGANYGYTF
TRBV27	.	TRBJ2-7	TRBD2	TGTGCCAGCAGCCCCGGGACTAGCGGTAGCTCCTACGAGCAGTACTTC	CASSPGTSGSSYEQYF
TRBV3-1/TRBV3-2	.	TRBJ2-5	.	TGTGCCAGCAGCCAATCGGACAGAAACCAAGAGACCCAGTACTTC	CASSQSDRNQETQYF
TRBV5-4	.	TRBJ2-1	.	TGTGCCAGCAGCTGGGTCGGACTTACCGATGAGCAGTTCTTC	CASSWVGLTDEQFF
TRBV3-1/TRBV3-2	.	TRBJ1-2	.	TGTGCCAGCAGCCAAGACTGGGGGGGTTGGCGCTACACCTTC	CASSQDWGGWRYTF
TRBV28	.	TRBJ1-1	TRBD1	TGTGCCAGCAGCCCGGGACAGAGGACCGCTGAAGCTTTCTTT	CASSPGQRTAEAFF
TRBV28	.	TRBJ2-1	.	TGTGCCAGCAGTTTACTCGGGGTTCGGTATGAGCAGTTCTTC	CASSLLGVRYEQFF
TRBV6-2/TRBV6-3	.	TRBJ2-1	TRBD1	TGTGCCAGCAGTTACTTAACAGGGGGCAATGAGCAGTTCTTC	CASSYLTGGNEQFF
TRBV29-1	.	TRBJ2-7	TRBD1	TGCAGCGTTGATCCCTCGGGGACAGGGGGCTACGAGCAGTACTTC	CSVDPSGTGGYEQYF
TRBV30	few	TRBJ1-5	TRBD1	TGTGCCTGGAGTTCAGGGGGTTTTCAGCCCCAGCATTTT	CAWSSGGFQPQHF
TRBV19	.	TRBJ1-1	.	TGTGCCAGTAGTATCGCCGTGTCGGACACTGAAGCTTTCTTT	CASSIAVSDTEAFF
TRBV4-2	.	TRBJ1-4	TRBD1	TGTGCCAGCAGCCAAGAATATAGGGGGCTCCAACTGTTTTTT	CASSQEYRGLQLFF
TRBV10-3	.	TRBJ2-2	TRBD2	TGTGCCATCAGTGTACCCCCGCGGGGTGGGCTAGCGGGAGTTGGCACCGGGGAGCTGTTTTTT	CAISVPPRGGLAGVGTGELFF